The sample holds many counts of the clone carrying this TCR beta chain. The data belong to a study of T cells in Graves' hyperthyroidism and ophthalmopathy. The V segment lost 3 bases and the J segment 2 bases; nucleotides outside the gene matches: 4. This CDR3 contains 15 residues. TCR beta CDR3 sequences were amplified from RNA transcripts. A set of HTBI primers served as the primers for a first-round RT-PCR of the TCR CDR3. TCRdb reprocessed the multiplex PCR reads via MiXCR and lists one record per CDR3 protein. Among 300,000 or so distinct CDR3 sequences listed, 15% to 20% were seen once. V gene TRBV12-3 or TRBV12-4 combines with J gene TRBJ1-5, with TRBD1 identical over 7 bases. The receptor comes from a woman in her forties or fifties with Graves' hyperthyroidism. Sample: blood. The CDR3 region has the DNA TGTGCCAGCAGTTTCGAGACAGGGCGCAATCAGCCCCAGCATTTT. This translates into CASSFETGRNQPQHF.